The sequence of this TCR beta chain was determined in a study of cytomegalovirus exposure and HLA in healthy donors. A word on this clone: What it binds is not known.

From germline, CDR1 is MNHNS and CDR2 SASEGT. The CDR3 consists of 16 residues. Trimming shortened V by 0 bases and J by 5 bases, and 14 bases separated the two germline ends. Study-wide results and limits: The classifier reportedly diagnosed cytomegalovirus status with high sensitivity and specificity.

Produced via immunoSEQ multiplex PCR; TCRdb's table is partial and in-frame only. The sample yields around 150,000 clones, nearly 90% seen once. This chain links TRBV6-1 with TRBJ1-3; maybe TRBD1 (5 bases). The material sequenced was PBMCs. The source is a woman under 30 in good health and CMV-seropositive. The CDR3 coding sequence is TGTGCCAGCAGTGAAGCGGGGGGACGCTTACGAAACACCATATATTTT. Translation gives CASSEAGGRLRNTIYF.